The 12 T cell receptor beta chains reported below all come from one sample, sequenced in a study of response to subunit inactivated influenza vaccine. A single record per CDR3 protein comes from TCRdb applying MiXCR to the RT-PCR reads. The top ten hold approximately 39% of the sample, which has 150,000 or so distinct CDR3 sequences, around 10% seen once. This material consisted of CD8+ T cells sorted from PBMCs, taken approximately 25 months after vaccination. The receptors here all came from a man in his fifties or sixties who received an inactivated influenza vaccine.

The chain combines TRBV2 with TRBJ1-2; D is possibly TRBD1 (6 bases). CDR3 length: 16 amino acids. V gave up 5 bases and J gave up 0 bases, with 16 bases separating them. Germline-derived CDR1 and CDR2 are SNHLY and FYNNEI. CDR3 in DNA: TGTGCCAGCAGTCCGACAGGACTTCCAGCTAACTATGGCTACACCTTC. This codes for CASSPTGLPANYGYTF. Supplemented by reference TRBV2 and TRBJ1-2, the full variable domain reads EPEVTQTPSHQVTQMGQEVILRCVPISNHLYFYWYRQILGQKVEFLVSFYNNEISEKSEIFDDQFSVERPDGSNFTLKIRSTKLEDSAMYFCASSPTGLPANYGYTFGSGTRLTVV.

V is TRBV3-1 and J is TRBJ1-1; possibly TRBD1 for D (5 bases). Germline loops: CDR1 LGHDT, CDR2 YNNKEL (reference sequence). Trimming pared 1 base from V and 5 bases from J, leaving 11 bases between. CDR3 size: 14 residues. The CDR3 region is CASSQAGGKTEAFF. In nucleotides, the CDR3 is TGTGCCAGCAGCCAAGCTGGGGGAAAGACTGAAGCTTTCTTT.

The chain carries TRBV6-5 and TRBJ2-7, with 10 bases fitting TRBD1. CDR3 length: 14 amino acids. J lost 3 bases, V lost 2 bases, and 1 base had no gene match. CDR1 MNHEY and CDR2 SVGAGI come from the germline V gene. The CDR3 reads CASSYDRGLYEQYF. CDR3 nucleotide sequence: TGTGCCAGCAGTTACGACAGGGGGCTCTACGAGCAGTACTTC.

The chain has TRBV28 and TRBJ1-5; perhaps TRBD1 as D (5 bases). The CDR3 totals 17 residues. In germline, CDR1 is MDHEN, CDR2 SYDVKM. Trimming took 5 bases from V and 2 from J, leaving 19 bases between them. The CDR3 bases are TGTGCCAGCAGTCCAACCCATATGTCGGGACGCAATCAGCCCCAGCATTTT. Translation: CASSPTHMSGRNQPQHF.

The chain couples TRBV20-1 to TRBJ2-3; the D is unclear. The germline CDR1 and CDR2 sequences are DFQATT and SNEGSKA (reference sequence). Trimming pared 5 bases from V and 0 bases from J, leaving 18 bases between. This CDR3 contains 16 residues. CDR3 nucleotide sequence: TGCAGTGCTGAAAAACGGAGTCACCTTAGCACAGATACGCAGTATTTT. Protein product: CSAEKRSHLSTDTQYF.

This clonotype was counted only a few times. The CDR3: CASSFRGDTQYF. The DNA of the CDR3 is TGTGCCAGCAGTTTCCGGGGAGATACGCAGTATTTT. This chain links TRBV27 with TRBJ2-3; tentatively, D is TRBD2 (5 bases). Trimming cost V 3 bases and J 5 bases, with 6 bases left between them. The germline V gene has CDR1 MNHEY and CDR2 SMNVEV (reference sequence). The CDR3 is 12 amino acids.

This chain links TRBV20-1 with TRBJ1-1, with 8 nucleotides matching TRBD1. The CDR3 runs to 15 residues. V shed 0 bases and J 5 bases; nucleotides not matched to a gene: 8. CDR1 DFQATT and CDR2 SNEGSKA come from the germline V gene (reference sequence). CDR3 in DNA: TGCAGTGCTAGAGAACTGGGCAGGGGGCGGACTGAAGCTTTCTTT. It codes for CSARELGRGRTEAFF.

J is TRBJ1-1 and V is TRBV9, with D hard to call. The CDR3 loop spans 14 amino acids. Trimming took 0 bases from V and 2 from J, leaving 8 bases between them. Germline CDR1 reads SGDLS; CDR2 reads YYNGEE. DNA for the CDR3: TGTGCCAGCAGCGTAGCCGACGGAAACACTGAAGCTTTCTTT. It yields the protein CASSVADGNTEAFF.

In DNA, the CDR3 is TGTGCCAGCAGGGATGGGACAGGGAAATTAGAAGCTTTCTTT. This encodes CASRDGTGKLEAFF. This chain joins TRBV6-1 and TRBJ1-1; TRBD1 matches 9 bases. Germline V gives CDR1 MNHNS, CDR2 SASEGT. The CDR3 has 14 amino acids. The junction had 10 bases not matched to a gene; V was cut back by 6 bases and J by 8 bases.

V usage is TRBV5-6 and J usage is TRBJ2-3; tentatively, D is TRBD2 (6 bases). V shed 2 bases and J shed 3 bases, with 10 bases lying between them. Per the germline V gene, CDR1 is SGHDT and CDR2 is YYEEEE. This CDR3 spans 14 amino acids. The CDR3 DNA sequence: TGTGCCAGCAGCTTTGGCGGGGTGACAGATACGCAGTATTTT. This encodes CASSFGGVTDTQYF.

CDR3 sequence: CASRDPGSYEQYF. CDR3 DNA sequence: TGCGCCAGCCGGGACCCAGGGTCCTACGAGCAGTACTTC. The chain combines TRBV5-1 with TRBJ2-7; D may correspond to TRBD1 or TRBD2 (5 bases each). The germline CDR1 and CDR2 sequences are SGHRS and YFSETQ. Between the trimmed V and J ends, which lost 7 bases and 1 base, there was a span of 12 bases. CDR3 size: 13 residues.

The CDR3 is CASSEDWAGGSNQPQHF. The CDR3 DNA sequence: TGTGCCAGCAGTGAAGATTGGGCAGGGGGAAGCAATCAGCCCCAGCATTTT. The chain recombines TRBV2 with TRBJ1-5; 7 nucleotides match TRBD1. The CDR3 has 17 residues. The V and J ends lost 1 base and 1 base, in that order; junction bases with no gene match: 7. Germline CDR1 is SNHLY and CDR2 is FYNNEI.